These T cell receptor beta chains were read from a single sample in a study of CD8 T cells in Susac syndrome. TCRdb re-derived calls from the immunoSEQ multiplex PCR reads in MiXCR, one entry per CDR3 protein. The sample gives about 300,000 distinct CDR3 sequences, 92% of which show up once; 0.065% is in the top ten. The material sequenced was CD4+ T cells from PBMCs. Every receptor here comes from a human donor with multiple sclerosis. The conserved cysteine and the conserved F or W are not part of the CDR3 here. A D gene is named only where the DNA matches it firmly. Where a row states a size, it is once, few, many or the class of an expanded clone; other rows omit it.

clone_size	v_call	j_call	d_call	cdr3_aa
NA	TRBV7-9	TRBJ1-4	TRBD1	ASSLVATGNEKLF
once	TRBV5-6	TRBJ2-2	NA	ASSLRASRNTGELF
NA	TRBV7-3	TRBJ2-2	NA	ASSFTGTNTGELF
NA	TRBV3-1	TRBJ2-2	NA	ASSPVTGNTGELF
NA	TRBV3-1	TRBJ2-3	NA	ASSTGRAYRTDTQY
NA	TRBV2	TRBJ1-1	NA	ARGGRHTEAF
few	TRBV30	TRBJ2-4	NA	AWSALAKNIQY
NA	TRBV20-1	TRBJ2-2	NA	SARLPGPRNTGELF
NA	TRBV29-1	TRBJ2-7	NA	SVEGASDEQY
NA	TRBV10-3	TRBJ1-2	TRBD1	AISEDRQGHNYGYT
NA	TRBV12-3/TRBV12-4	TRBJ2-5	TRBD2	ASSFLAGTKETQY
NA	TRBV5-1	TRBJ1-4	NA	ASSAGTLEKLF
NA	TRBV4-2	TRBJ2-5	TRBD2	ASSHLSGSQETQY
once	TRBV19	TRBJ2-5	NA	ASSMGVSDNRY
NA	TRBV6-2/TRBV6-3	TRBJ2-5	TRBD2	ANLPSGETQY
NA	TRBV20-1	TRBJ1-1	TRBD1	SAGGQGTNTEAF
NA	TRBV7-7	TRBJ2-5	TRBD1	ASSRVTGGGGETQY
NA	TRBV6-1	TRBJ2-1	NA	ASSGLREQF
NA	TRBV20-1	TRBJ1-2	NA	SASGGEGGYT
NA	TRBV21-1	TRBJ2-2	NA	ASSAGLPTGELF
NA	TRBV5-1	TRBJ1-2	NA	ASSMTDHYGYT
NA	TRBV12-3/TRBV12-4	TRBJ2-7	NA	ASSFREGTGEQY
NA	TRBV7-2	TRBJ2-6	NA	ASMFTGANVLT
NA	TRBV29-1	TRBJ2-5	NA	SVVIDNRQETQY
NA	TRBV7-8	TRBJ2-7	NA	ASSHAVNYEQY
NA	TRBV19	TRBJ2-3	TRBD1	ASSPDRGRADTQY
NA	TRBV4-2	TRBJ2-5	NA	ASSPRSGAQETQY
NA	TRBV9	TRBJ1-3	TRBD1	ASSEWDRSGNTIY
NA	TRBV29-1	TRBJ1-6	NA	SAREGKSPLH
NA	TRBV30	TRBJ1-6	TRBD1	AWGTVYNSPLH
NA	TRBV29-1	TRBJ2-2	TRBD2	SVGGNYRGELF
NA	TRBV7-2	TRBJ2-1	NA	ASSQVGGAYNEQF
NA	TRBV3-1	TRBJ1-1	NA	ASSQEVVGAPMNTEAF
NA	TRBV20-1	TRBJ2-7	NA	SARDLGLTYEQY
NA	TRBV7-8	TRBJ2-1	NA	ASQRAGPHNKDEQF
NA	TRBV12-5	TRBJ2-2	NA	ASGLVNTGELF
NA	TRBV20-1	TRBJ2-7	NA	SAVRGGSHEQY
NA	TRBV7-9	TRBJ2-7	NA	ASSFLSGQSDEQY
NA	TRBV5-6	TRBJ1-2	TRBD1	ASSLDRGRHGYT
NA	TRBV11-3	TRBJ2-3	NA	ASSLGSAPFTDTQY
few	TRBV30	TRBJ1-1	NA	AWNPGGAGKNEAF
NA	TRBV18	TRBJ2-1	TRBD2	ASSPRRAGGNEQF
NA	TRBV19	TRBJ2-7	NA	ASSAGVYEQY
NA	TRBV10-1	TRBJ1-2	TRBD1	ASVGTEGYYGYT
once	TRBV12-3/TRBV12-4	TRBJ2-6	TRBD1	ASRPGGSGANVLT
NA	TRBV5-6	TRBJ2-3	NA	ASHPLGQAITDTQY
NA	TRBV7-2	TRBJ2-1	TRBD2	ASSRSGSYSYNEQF
NA	TRBV6-1	TRBJ2-6	TRBD2	ASTQRVAGRSGANVLT
NA	TRBV5-4	TRBJ2-2	TRBD1	ASSLGQGLGELF
NA	TRBV7-6	TRBJ2-1	TRBD1	ASSHPGQGGSYNEQF
NA	TRBV12-3/TRBV12-4	TRBJ2-1	TRBD2	ASRSRMGLAYNEQF
NA	TRBV28	TRBJ2-7	TRBD2	ASTQPGTTIYEQY
NA	TRBV12-3/TRBV12-4	TRBJ1-1	NA	ASSFGGEETEAF
NA	TRBV5-1	TRBJ1-1	NA	ASSLFQGRNTEAF
NA	TRBV7-2	TRBJ2-1	NA	ASRRSYNEQF
NA	TRBV29-1	TRBJ2-1	TRBD2	SVEGTSANEQF
NA	TRBV29-1	TRBJ1-4	NA	SVVHSSNEKLF
NA	TRBV27	TRBJ2-1	NA	ATSEGGASYNEQF